The 2 T cell receptor beta chains listed next were all sequenced from one sample in a study of blood T cell repertoires in COVID-19. The protocol was immunoSEQ multiplex PCR, while the TCRdb copy is restricted to in-frame clones and leaves out a portion. Among 200,000 to 250,000 clones listed, around 86% were seen once. Sequenced: PBMCs or T cells enriched from blood (not recorded which). The receptors were sampled from a middle-aged woman with acute COVID-19.

V is TRBV4-3 and J is TRBJ2-7; weak D call: TRBD1 (6 bases). Germline CDR1 and CDR2: LGHNA and YSLEER. The CDR3 runs 18 residues. Trimming took off 4 bases at V and 0 bases at J, with 22 bases between the two ends. DNA for the CDR3: TGCGCCAGCAGCCGAGGAACTCCTTGGGACATCCCCTCCTACGAGCAGTACTTC. Its translation: CASSRGTPWDIPSYEQYF.

The chain recombines TRBV5-1 with TRBJ2-1, with 12 bases matching TRBD2. This CDR3 contains 16 residues. Trimming cost V 0 bases and J 12 bases; bases outside gene matches: 10. The germline V gene has CDR1 SGHRS and CDR2 YFSETQ. CDR3 residues: CASSLEPTSGGSGQFF. The CDR3 region has the DNA TGCGCCAGCAGCTTGGAGCCGACTAGCGGGGGCTCTGGGCAGTTCTTC.